These 12 T cell receptor beta chains were all obtained from the same sample, sequenced in a study of control samples from healthy donors and cancer patients. Libraries were prepared by immunoSEQ multiplex PCR; TCRdb keeps only in-frame clonotypes and omits some of them. Of about 77,000 clones in the sample, about 92% were seen once. Sequencing was done on a sample of blood. These receptors all stem from a woman between 55 and 75 years old in good health.

This clone is a singleton in its sample. The chain couples TRBV4-3 to TRBJ1-4; D might be TRBD1 (5 bases). CDR3 length: 14 amino acids. CDR1 is LGHNA, CDR2 YSLEER, per germline. V was pared by 0 bases and J by 10 bases, with 12 bases between. CDR3 coding DNA: TGCGCCAGCAGCCAAGAGACGGGGGAGGGAAAACTGTTTTTT. It specifies CASSQETGEGKLFF.

This clone was seen only once. This sequence joins TRBV7-2 and TRBJ2-1; 7 nucleotides line up with TRBD2. The germline gives CDR1 SGHTA, CDR2 FQGNSA. Germline trimming cut 1 base from V and 7 bases from J; bases unmatched to any gene: 4. This CDR3 comprises 14 residues. The CDR3 protein is CASSLGAGRNEQFF. Written as DNA, the CDR3 is TGTGCCAGCAGCTTAGGAGCGGGGAGGAATGAGCAGTTCTTC. Based on the CDR3 plus reference TRBV7-2 and TRBJ2-1, the full variable domain is GAGVSQSPSNKVTEKGKDVELRCDPISGHTALYWYRQSLGQGLEFLIYFQGNSAPDKSGLPSDRFSAERTGGSVSTLTIQRTQQEDSAVYLCASSLGAGRNEQFFGPGTRLTVL.

This clone was detected once. The chain uses TRBV2 and TRBJ1-4; possible D gene TRBD1, 5 bases. This CDR3 comprises 12 residues. V lost 6 bases and J 8 bases, leaving 10 bases between the germline ends. The germline gives CDR1 SNHLY, CDR2 FYNNEI. CDR3 DNA sequence: TGTGCCAGCAGCGCGGGGGGGGAAAAACTGTTTTTT. Encoded protein: CASSAGGEKLFF.

This rearrangement joins TRBV6-1 to TRBJ1-4; D perhaps matches TRBD1 (5 bases). V was shortened by 3 bases and J by 2 bases, with 7 bases between the two germline ends. Germline CDR1 MNHNS, CDR2 SASEGT. This CDR3 contains 14 residues. CDR3 in DNA: TGTGCCAGCAGTGATGGGGGGACTAATGAAAAACTGTTTTTT. This gives the protein CASSDGGTNEKLFF.

The chain has TRBV21-1 and TRBJ2-2; the DNA was not used to check the table's D call, TRBD2. TRBV21-1 is listed as a pseudogene. This CDR3 has 16 residues. For the CDR3, the DNA is TGTGCCAGCAGCAAAGCGCGCCCCTCGAACACCGGGGAGCTGTTTTTT. Translation gives CASSKARPSNTGELFF.

This sequence joins TRBV4-2 and TRBJ2-7; TRBD2 aligns across 7 bases. CDR1 LGHNA and CDR2 YNFKEQ come from the germline V gene. Unmatched junction bases numbered 8, after V lost 0 bases and J lost 6 bases. This CDR3 has 15 residues. The CDR3 region has the DNA TGTGCCAGCAGCCAAGATAGGTCAGCGGGACTCGAGCAGTACTTC. Residues: CASSQDRSAGLEQYF.

This clone was counted only a few times. V usage is TRBV5-1 and J usage is TRBJ2-2, with D perhaps matching TRBD2 (6 bases). Germline loops: CDR1 SGHRS, CDR2 YFSETQ. The CDR3 covers 16 residues. Trimming shortened V by 1 base and J by 4 bases, and 14 bases separated the two germline ends. CDR3 coding DNA: TGCGCCAGCAGCTTGAGTAGCGGAATCTCCACCGGGGAGCTGTTTTTT. Its translation is CASSLSSGISTGELFF.

The chain uses TRBV7-9 and TRBJ2-7, with no clear D. Germline V gene data show CDR1 as SEHNR and CDR2 as FQNEAQ (reference sequence). CDR3 length: 15 amino acids. V was clipped by 1 base and J by 3 bases, with 13 bases between them. The CDR3 here is CASSLVSNVFYEQYF. The CDR3 region has the DNA TGTGCCAGCAGCTTAGTTAGCAATGTTTTCTACGAGCAGTACTTC.

The chain is built from TRBV6-5 and TRBJ1-1, with D hard to call. Per the germline V gene, CDR1 is MNHEY and CDR2 is SVGAGI. Trimming removed 7 bases at V and 0 bases at J, with 9 bases between. The CDR3 is made up of 13 amino acids. CDR3 sequence (DNA): TGTGCCAGCAAGCGAGATATGAACACTGAAGCTTTCTTT. Its protein is CASKRDMNTEAFF.

The chain is built from TRBV4-1 and TRBJ1-4; the match to TRBD1 covers 9 bases. V was pared by 1 base and J by 8 bases, with 11 bases of the junction left unmatched. The CDR3 has 17 residues. Germline V CDR1 and CDR2: MGHRA, YSYEKL. The DNA of the CDR3 is TGCGCCAGCAGCCAAGGGGGGACAGGGATTTTAAAAGAAAAACTGTTTTTT. Protein: CASSQGGTGILKEKLFF.

This chain uses TRBV11-2 with TRBJ1-1; D is possibly TRBD1 (5 bases). This CDR3 has 13 amino acids. V lost 0 bases and J lost 6, with 8 bases in between. The V gene's germline CDR1 is SGHAT and CDR2 FQNNGV. CDR3 loop: CASSLERGAEAFF. CDR3 coding DNA: TGTGCCAGCAGCTTAGAAAGGGGAGCTGAAGCTTTCTTT.

The chain employs TRBV30 and TRBJ1-1; D is undetermined. Germline values: CDR1 GTSNPN, CDR2 SVGIG (reference sequence). The CDR3 covers 13 residues. V was cut by 4 bases and J by 1 base, with 10 bases left in between. The CDR3 bases are TGTGCCTGGACCCTCGTGGGGAACACTGAAGCTTTCTTT. Translation gives CAWTLVGNTEAFF.